This T cell receptor (beta chain) was observed in a study of T cell responses to AZD1222 COVID-19 vaccine. By share, this clone ranks as medium-sized. Its antigen is currently unknown. Study results and limitations: Close to half of all spike-specific TCRs reportedly target regions of the variants that are unmutated. The study identified only five to seven AZD1222 recipients as seropositive at baseline. Distributed over spike, vaccine-associated CD4 TCRs predominated at 160-218 and 743-854.

TCRdb keeps only in-frame clones here, not all; method: immunoSEQ multiplex PCR. The sample lists roughly 85,000 clones, nearly 90% seen once, with approximately 4.7% in the top ten. There are 12 residues in the CDR3. V lost 5 bases to trimming and J lost 6 bases, with 10 bases between them. This clonotype originated in an adult in good health. Sequencing used peripheral blood, obtained on day 0 of MenACWY control vaccination. The chain couples TRBV12-3 or TRBV12-4 to TRBJ1-1; D is uncertain. In nucleotides, the CDR3 is TGTGCCAGCAGTCCCAGGCGGTCTGAAGCTTTCTTT. This encodes CASSPRRSEAFF.